Listed here are 2 T cell receptor beta chains from one sample, sequenced in a study of T-cell memory formation after mild COVID-19. TCRdb re-analysed the 5' RACE reads in MiXCR, keeping a single row per CDR3 protein. In the table there are 75,000 to 95,000 distinct CDR3 sequences, roughly 16% of which are singletons. Sequenced material: PBMCs or a T cell subset sorted from them (not recorded which). The receptors shown here come from a man aged 18 to 29 who had mild COVID-19 (a few samples of this study predate the infection). Cell type and time point are not known.

This chain uses TRBV27 with TRBJ2-5, with 10 bases fitting TRBD2. J lost 5 bases, V lost 6 bases, and 6 bases had no gene match. The CDR3 covers 14 residues. The germline V gene has CDR1 MNHEY and CDR2 SMNVEV (reference sequence). DNA for the CDR3: TGTGCCAGCAGCCTGGGACTAGCGCTGGAGACCCAGTACTTC. It translates to CASSLGLALETQYF.

This clonotype has a handful of counts. The rearrangement uses TRBV27 and TRBJ2-7; weak D call: TRBD2 (6 bases). Trimming removed 2 bases from V and 3 bases from J, with 20 bases in between. The CDR3 is 17 amino acids. From germline, CDR1 is MNHEY and CDR2 SMNVEV (reference sequence). The CDR3 region is CASSLQSISGGVYEQYF. In DNA, the CDR3 is TGTGCCAGCAGTTTACAGAGTATCAGCGGAGGGGTCTACGAGCAGTACTTC.